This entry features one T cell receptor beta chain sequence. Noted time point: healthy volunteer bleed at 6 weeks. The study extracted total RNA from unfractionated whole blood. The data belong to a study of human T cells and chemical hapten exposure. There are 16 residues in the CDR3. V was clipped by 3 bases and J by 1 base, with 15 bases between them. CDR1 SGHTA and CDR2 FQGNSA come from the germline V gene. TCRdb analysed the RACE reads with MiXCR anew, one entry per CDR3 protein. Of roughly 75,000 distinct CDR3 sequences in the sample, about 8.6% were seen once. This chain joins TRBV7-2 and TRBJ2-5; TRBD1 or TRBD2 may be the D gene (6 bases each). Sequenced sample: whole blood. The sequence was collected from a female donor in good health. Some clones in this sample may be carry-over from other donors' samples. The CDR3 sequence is CASSFLGGPPQETQYF. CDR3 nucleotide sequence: TGTGCCAGCAGCTTCTTAGGGGGGCCCCCCCAAGAGACCCAGTACTTC.